Given below is one TCR beta chain in context. What it binds is unknown. The record originates from a study of beta chain features in type 1 diabetes. Study as a whole: Healthy donors, compared against patients, showed similar age, gender and cell yields.

CDR1 and CDR2 from the germline V gene are SGHRS and YFSETQ. V lost 4 bases to trimming and J lost 4 bases, with 9 bases between them. The CDR3 sequence is 12 residues long. Study-level findings and limits: Insertion counts at VDJ junctions were lower in type 1 diabetes patients, who also showed more deletions there.

Sequenced material consisted of expressed TCRB transcripts (all of the isolated RNA was reverse transcribed). TCRdb's copy holds only in-frame clones and misses some; the assay was immunoSEQ multiplex PCR. Among 35,000 to 45,000 clones, about 65% were seen once, and the ten largest hold under 2.5%. The receptor was derived from a woman in her twenties or thirties in good health. This chain links TRBV5-1 with TRBJ2-7, with no clear D. Input material: Tregs from blood. The CDR3 here is CASSPDWYEQYF. The CDR3 DNA is TGCGCCAGCAGCCCAGACTGGTACGAGCAGTACTTC. The full variable domain, rest sourced from reference TRBV5-1 and TRBJ2-7, is KAGVTQTPRYLIKTRGQQVTLSCSPISGHRSVSWYQQTPGQGLQFLFEYFSETQRNKGNFPGRFSGRQFSNSRSEMNVSTLELGDSALYLCASSPDWYEQYFGPGTRLTVT.